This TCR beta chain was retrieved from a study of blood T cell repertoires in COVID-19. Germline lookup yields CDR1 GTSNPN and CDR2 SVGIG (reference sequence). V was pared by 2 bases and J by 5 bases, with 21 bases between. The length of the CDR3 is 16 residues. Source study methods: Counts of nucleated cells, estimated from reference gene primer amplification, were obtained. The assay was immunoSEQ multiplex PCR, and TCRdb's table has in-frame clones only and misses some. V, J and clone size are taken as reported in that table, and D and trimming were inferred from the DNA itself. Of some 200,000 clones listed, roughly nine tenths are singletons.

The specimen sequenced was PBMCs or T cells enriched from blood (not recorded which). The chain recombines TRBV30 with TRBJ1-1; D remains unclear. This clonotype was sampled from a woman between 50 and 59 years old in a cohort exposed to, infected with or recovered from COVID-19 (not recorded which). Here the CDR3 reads CAWSSPRRGLRTEAFF. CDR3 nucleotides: TGTGCCTGGAGTTCACCCCGGCGCGGACTCCGAACTGAAGCTTTCTTT. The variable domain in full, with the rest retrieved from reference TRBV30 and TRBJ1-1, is SQTIHQWPATLVQPVGSPLSLECTVEGTSNPNLYWYRQAAGRGLQLLFYSVGIGQISSEVPQNLSASRPQDRQFILSSKKLLLSDSGFYLCAWSSPRRGLRTEAFFGQGTRLTVV.